What follows are 32 T cell receptor beta chains derived from one specimen sequenced in a study of control samples from healthy donors and cancer patients. Profiling relied on immunoSEQ multiplex PCR, and the TCRdb table lists in-frame clones only, not all of them. The table lists around 110,000 clones, 85% to 95% of them singletons. The sequenced sample was blood. Receptors originate from a man younger than 40 in good health.

The V and J genes are TRBV28 and TRBJ1-4, with 9 nucleotides matching TRBD1. Germline CDR1 MDHEN, CDR2 SYDVKM. The CDR3 has 14 residues. The V and J ends lost 5 bases and 5 bases, in that order; junction bases with no gene match: 3. CDR3 nucleotide sequence: TGTGCCAGCAGTCAAGGGACAGGGAATGAAAAACTGTTTTTT. It codes for CASSQGTGNEKLFF.

This rearrangement joins TRBV25-1 to TRBJ1-1; possibly TRBD1 for D (6 bases). Germline V gene lookup returns CDR1 MGHDK and CDR2 SYGVNS. The CDR3 has 14 amino acids. The V gene lost 3 bases and the J gene lost 8 bases, with 16 bases spanning the gap. The CDR3: CASSEPTGPYEAFF. Here the CDR3 DNA reads TGTGCCAGCAGTGAGCCCACAGGGCCTTACGAAGCTTTCTTT. Full variable domain (outside the CDR3, taken from reference TRBV25-1 and TRBJ1-1): EADIYQTPRYLVIGTGKKITLECSQTMGHDKMYWYQQDPGMELHLIHYSYGVNSTEKGDLSSESTVSRIRTEHFPLTLESARPSHTSQYLCASSEPTGPYEAFFGQGTRLTVV.

The chain joins TRBV5-5 to TRBJ1-6, with D possibly being TRBD1 (5 bases). CDR1 SGHKS and CDR2 YYEKEE come from the germline V gene (reference sequence). The CDR3 contains 15 residues. Deletions cut 0 bases from V and 10 bases from J, with 14 bases between. The CDR3 nucleotides read TGTGCCAGCAGCTTGGAGGTAGGGACCCAGTCACCCCTCCACTTT. This sequence encodes CASSLEVGTQSPLHF.

The J gene is TRBJ1-2, the V gene TRBV28; D gene unclear. The CDR3 has 15 amino acids. Germline V lookup: CDR1 MDHEN, CDR2 SYDVKM. V dropped 1 base and J dropped 4 bases, with 13 bases sitting between them. CDR3 nucleotide sequence: TGTGCCAGCAGTTTATTCATGACCAAGGGCTATGGCTACACCTTC. Protein: CASSLFMTKGYGYTF.

The rearrangement links TRBV5-5 to TRBJ1-5; D remains ambiguous. The V end was cut by 3 bases, the J end by 4 bases, with 14 bases between. The CDR3 has 15 residues. In germline, CDR1 is SGHKS, CDR2 YYEKEE (reference sequence). The CDR3 sequence is CASSSRLAGNQPQHF. DNA of the CDR3: TGTGCCAGCAGCTCCCGACTCGCTGGGAATCAGCCCCAGCATTTT.

V usage is TRBV28 and J usage is TRBJ2-3; 7 bases line up with TRBD1. Germline assignment: CDR1 MDHEN and CDR2 SYDVKM. This CDR3 spans 17 amino acids. The J segment lost 2 bases and the V segment lost 3 bases, leaving 11 bases of the junction unmatched. Here the CDR3 DNA reads TGTGCCAGCAGTTTCCGACCCTGGACAGGCCACACAGATACGCAGTATTTT. Amino acids: CASSFRPWTGHTDTQYF.

The chain joins TRBV5-4 to TRBJ2-2; maybe TRBD1 (5 bases). V was trimmed by 0 bases and J by 6 bases, leaving 9 bases between them. Germline CDR1 reads SGHNT; CDR2 reads YYREEE (reference sequence). This CDR3 is 14 amino acids long. The CDR3 DNA follows: TGTGCCAGCAGCTTGGGTCCAGGGCCCGGGGAGCTGTTTTTT. Translated: CASSLGPGPGELFF.

This chain connects TRBV19 to TRBJ1-2, with 8 bases that match TRBD1. V trimming: 5 bases; J trimming: 8 bases; junction bases outside the gene matches: 13. The germline V gene encodes CDR1 LNHDA and CDR2 SQIVND (reference sequence). This CDR3 spans 15 amino acids. The CDR3 reads CASSAGPAGGGGYTF. The CDR3 bases are TGTGCCAGTAGTGCAGGCCCTGCAGGGGGCGGCGGCTACACCTTC.

V and J are TRBV5-4 and TRBJ1-1, with D hard to call. The V end was cut by 4 bases, the J end by 2 bases, with 18 bases between. The CDR3 is 16 amino acids. Germline V gene sequence: CDR1 SGHNT, CDR2 YYREEE (reference sequence). CDR3 residues: CASSAISTSFNTEAFF. CDR3 DNA: TGTGCCAGCAGCGCCATTTCGACAAGTTTTAACACTGAAGCTTTCTTT.

The J gene is TRBJ2-2, the V gene TRBV5-8; a weak D match, TRBD1 (5 bases). V was pared by 4 bases and J by 1 base, with 8 bases between. The CDR3 is 14 residues long. Germline V gene lookup returns CDR1 SGHTS and CDR2 YDEGEE. DNA of the CDR3: TGTGCCAGCAGCACCACAGGGAACACCGGGGAGCTGTTTTTT. Amino acids: CASSTTGNTGELFF.

The genes are TRBV30 and TRBJ2-1, with D tentatively TRBD1 (5 bases). The length of the CDR3 is 12 residues. The germline CDR1 and CDR2 sequences are GTSNPN and SVGIG (reference sequence). V lost 5 bases, J lost 6 bases, and 11 bases lay in between. The CDR3 sequence: CAWDIRGNEQFF. The CDR3 bases are TGTGCCTGGGACATAAGGGGCAATGAGCAGTTCTTC.

The V and J genes are TRBV28 and TRBJ1-5; possibly TRBD1 for D (6 bases). The CDR3 totals 16 residues. V was shortened by 3 bases and J by 7 bases, with 19 bases between the two germline ends. Germline-derived CDR1 and CDR2 are MDHEN and SYDVKM. CDR3 region: CASSFPSGGSGQPQHF. Here the CDR3 DNA reads TGTGCCAGCAGTTTTCCGAGCGGGGGCTCGGGACAGCCCCAGCATTTT. The variable domain in full, completed from reference TRBV28 and TRBJ1-5, reads DVKVTQSSRYLVKRTGEKVFLECVQDMDHENMFWYRQDPGLGLRLIYFSYDVKMKEKGDIPEGYSVSREKKERFSLILESASTNQTSMYLCASSFPSGGSGQPQHFGDGTRLSIL.

The genes are TRBV10-1 and TRBJ1-2; no clear D gene. Between the trimmed V and J ends, which lost 2 bases and 3 bases, there was a span of 7 bases. Germline CDR1 and CDR2: WNHNN and SYGVQD (reference sequence). This CDR3 comprises 13 residues. The CDR3 region is CASSERRDYGYTF. Written as DNA, the CDR3 is TGCGCCAGCAGTGAGCGGAGGGACTATGGCTACACCTTC.

The chain carries TRBV5-4 and TRBJ2-5, with 11 bases lining up with TRBD1. Trimming took 4 bases from V and 4 from J; bases not matched to a gene: 6. Germline assignment: CDR1 SGHNT and CDR2 YYREEE (reference sequence). The CDR3 consists of 15 residues. The CDR3 DNA follows: TGTGCCAGCAGCCCGGGACAGGGGGTTTCAGAGACCCAGTACTTC. Protein: CASSPGQGVSETQYF.

The V and J genes are TRBV5-1 and TRBJ2-2, with D perhaps matching TRBD1 (5 bases). Germline CDR1 and CDR2: SGHRS and YFSETQ. The V and J ends lost 2 bases and 7 bases respectively, with 15 bases between them. This CDR3 region has 15 residues. The CDR3 reads CASSLGQGRIGELFF. CDR3 in DNA: TGCGCCAGCAGCTTAGGGCAGGGAAGAATCGGGGAGCTGTTTTTT.

This chain joins TRBV24-1 and TRBJ1-4; tentative D call: TRBD1 (6 bases). Trimming removed 4 bases at V and 6 bases at J, with 14 bases between. The CDR3 length is 15 residues. The germline CDR1 and CDR2 sequences are KGHDR and SFDVKD. The CDR3 nucleotides are TGTGCCACCAGTGAAGCGACAGGCGGGGATGAAAAACTGTTTTTT. Its protein product is CATSEATGGDEKLFF.

The chain employs TRBV6-5 and TRBJ1-1, with D possibly being TRBD1 (6 bases). This CDR3 is 14 amino acids long. V was trimmed by 4 bases and J by 4 bases, leaving 13 bases between them. CDR1 is MNHEY, CDR2 SVGAGI, per germline. The CDR3 DNA is TGTGCCAGCAGTTGGGCCCAGGACAGCACTGAAGCTTTCTTT. Translation gives CASSWAQDSTEAFF.

The rearrangement uses TRBV5-1 and TRBJ1-6, with 10 bases that match TRBD1. The CDR3 is made up of 14 amino acids. Trimming cost V 4 bases and J 10 bases; bases outside gene matches: 5. Germline values: CDR1 SGHRS, CDR2 YFSETQ. This CDR3 is CASSPGQGSSPLHF. The CDR3 region has the DNA TGCGCCAGCAGCCCGGGACAGGGGAGCTCACCCCTCCACTTT.

V and J are TRBV28 and TRBJ2-2; perhaps TRBD1 as D (5 bases). CDR3 length equals 15 residues. The V gene's germline CDR1 is MDHEN and CDR2 SYDVKM. V dropped 5 bases and J dropped 4 bases, with 14 bases sitting between them. The CDR3 sequence: CASSGIGAPTGELFF. In nucleotides, the CDR3 is TGTGCCAGCAGTGGGATAGGGGCTCCCACCGGGGAGCTGTTTTTT.

This sequence joins TRBV7-9 and TRBJ2-2, with 9 bases identical to TRBD2. There are 19 residues in the CDR3. Germline lookup yields CDR1 SEHNR and CDR2 FQNEAQ (reference sequence). Germline trimming cut 1 base from V and 2 bases from J; bases unmatched to any gene: 11. DNA of the CDR3: TGTGCCAGCAGCTTAGGGGTTAGCGGGGGACACGACAACACCGGGGAGCTGTTTTTT. This translates into CASSLGVSGGHDNTGELFF.

The chain combines TRBV6-5 with TRBJ2-7, with 8 bases identical to TRBD1. Looked up from germline, CDR1 is MNHEY and CDR2 is SVGAGI. The CDR3 loop spans 13 amino acids. J lost 5 bases, V lost 6 bases, and 6 bases had no gene match. CDR3 sequence reads: CASSRQGPHEQYF. The CDR3 nucleotides are TGTGCCAGCAGCCGACAGGGGCCCCACGAGCAGTACTTC.

This rearrangement joins TRBV6-5 to TRBJ1-1, with D hard to call. The germline V gene encodes CDR1 MNHEY and CDR2 SVGAGI. This CDR3 is built from 10 residues. Trimming removed 6 bases from V and 3 bases from J, with 2 bases in between. In DNA form, the CDR3 reads TGTGCCAGCAGATACACTGAAGCTTTCTTT. Encoded protein: CASRYTEAFF.

This rearrangement joins TRBV6-5 to TRBJ2-2; D remains unclear. CDR3 size: 13 residues. V was pared by 4 bases and J by 7 bases, with 10 bases between. Per the germline V gene, CDR1 is MNHEY and CDR2 is SVGAGI. DNA of the CDR3: TGTGCCAGCAGTTCTGTGATGAACGGGGAGCTGTTTTTT. This translates into CASSSVMNGELFF.

This chain connects TRBV15 to TRBJ1-2, with TRBD1 identical over 10 bases. The germline CDR1 and CDR2 sequences are LNHNV and YYDKDF (reference sequence). Trimming removed 5 bases from V and 7 bases from J; junction bases left unmatched: 10. This CDR3 has 15 residues. CDR3 coding DNA: TGTGCCACCAGCGGGGGACAGGGGAGGATGGTTGGCTACACCTTC. Translated: CATSGGQGRMVGYTF. Combining the CDR3 with reference TRBV15 and TRBJ1-2 gives the whole variable domain DAMVIQNPRYQVTQFGKPVTLSCSQTLNHNVMYWYQQKSSQAPKLLFHYYDKDFNNEADTPDNFQSRRPNTSFCFLDIRSPGLGDTAMYLCATSGGQGRMVGYTFGSGTRLTVV.

The J gene is TRBJ2-5, the V gene TRBV24-1; TRBD1 matches at 7 bases. V was clipped by 5 bases and J by 5 bases; unmatched bases: 4. Per germline, CDR1 KGHDR and CDR2 SFDVKD. CDR3 size: 13 residues. As DNA, the CDR3 is TGTGCCACCAGTGCCAGGGGGTCGGAGACCCAGTACTTC. Amino acid sequence: CATSARGSETQYF.

The rearrangement links TRBV30 to TRBJ2-3; D possibly corresponds to TRBD2 (6 bases). From germline, CDR1 is GTSNPN and CDR2 SVGIG (reference sequence). Between the trimmed V and J ends, which lost 5 bases and 3 bases, there was a span of 15 bases. The CDR3 has 14 residues. CDR3 loop: CAWSSGVRTDTQYF. In DNA form, the CDR3 reads TGTGCCTGGTCATCGGGGGTCAGAACAGATACGCAGTATTTT. The whole variable domain, filled in from reference TRBV30 and TRBJ2-3, reads SQTIHQWPATLVQPVGSPLSLECTVEGTSNPNLYWYRQAAGRGLQLLFYSVGIGQISSEVPQNLSASRPQDRQFILSSKKLLLSDSGFYLCAWSSGVRTDTQYFGPGTRLTVL.

This rearrangement joins TRBV4-2 to TRBJ1-2; a weak D match, TRBD1 (5 bases). CDR3 length: 14 amino acids. V was clipped by 0 bases and J by 10 bases, with 15 bases between them. Germline assignment: CDR1 LGHNA and CDR2 YNFKEQ. CDR3 in DNA: TGTGCCAGCAGCCAAGATTTTAGGGGCGTGGACTACACCTTC. Translated: CASSQDFRGVDYTF.

Note on this clone: An end of the junction differs from the germline gene, which may be a read error. The rearrangement joins TRBV6-1 to TRBJ1-3; D not resolved. Germline CDR1 is MNHNS and CDR2 is SASEGT. The CDR3 covers 16 residues. As DNA, the CDR3 is TGTGCCAGCATTGAAAGCCGGGCCTTCTCTGGAAACACCATATATTTT. Encoded protein: CASIESRAFSGNTIYF.

The table lists this clone with a few counts. The chain uses TRBV4-1 and TRBJ1-6; a possible D gene is TRBD1 (5 bases). V was cut by 1 base and J by 7 bases, with 14 bases left in between. The CDR3 contains 16 residues. Germline V gene lookup returns CDR1 MGHRA and CDR2 YSYEKL. The DNA of the CDR3 is TGCGCCAGCAGCCAAGGGGCGGGGCAGGCAAATTCACCCCTCCACTTT. Translating gives CASSQGAGQANSPLHF.

In its sample, this clone was seen a few times. V usage is TRBV6-1 and J usage is TRBJ1-6; 7 nucleotides align to TRBD1. V lost 3 bases to trimming and J lost 7 bases; unmatched junction nucleotides: 9. This CDR3 has 16 residues. CDR1 and CDR2 (germline): MNHNS, SASEGT. Written as DNA, the CDR3 is TGTGCCAGCAGTGAGGGGGCAGGGGGGATGAATTCACCCCTCCACTTT. It translates to CASSEGAGGMNSPLHF.

In DNA form, the CDR3 reads TGTGCCAGCAGGGCCAGGCCGAACACTGAAGCTTTCTTT. It is translated as CASRARPNTEAFF. V is TRBV12-3 or TRBV12-4 and J is TRBJ1-1; the D is unclear. This CDR3 is 13 amino acids long. The V gene lost 6 bases and the J gene lost 1 base, with 9 bases spanning the gap.

V and J are TRBV9 and TRBJ2-2, with no clear D. Germline values: CDR1 SGDLS, CDR2 YYNGEE. Trimming took off 9 bases at V and 5 bases at J, with 14 bases between the two ends. This CDR3 comprises 13 residues. As DNA, the CDR3 is TGTGCCACGGACCCGCATGGGACCGGGGAGCTGTTTTTT. Translated: CATDPHGTGELFF.